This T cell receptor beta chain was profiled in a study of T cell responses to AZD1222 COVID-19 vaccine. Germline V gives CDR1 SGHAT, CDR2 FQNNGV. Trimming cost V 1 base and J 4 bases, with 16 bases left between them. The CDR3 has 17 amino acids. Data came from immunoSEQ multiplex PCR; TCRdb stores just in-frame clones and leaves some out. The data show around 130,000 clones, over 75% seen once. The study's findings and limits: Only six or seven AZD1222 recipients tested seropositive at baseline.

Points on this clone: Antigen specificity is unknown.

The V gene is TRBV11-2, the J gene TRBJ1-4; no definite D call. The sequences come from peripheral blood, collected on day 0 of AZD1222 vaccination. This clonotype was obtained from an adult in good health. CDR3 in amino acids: CASSLGPGGLGNEKLFF. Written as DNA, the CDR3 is TGTGCCAGCAGCTTAGGGCCAGGCGGTCTTGGTAATGAAAAACTGTTTTTT.